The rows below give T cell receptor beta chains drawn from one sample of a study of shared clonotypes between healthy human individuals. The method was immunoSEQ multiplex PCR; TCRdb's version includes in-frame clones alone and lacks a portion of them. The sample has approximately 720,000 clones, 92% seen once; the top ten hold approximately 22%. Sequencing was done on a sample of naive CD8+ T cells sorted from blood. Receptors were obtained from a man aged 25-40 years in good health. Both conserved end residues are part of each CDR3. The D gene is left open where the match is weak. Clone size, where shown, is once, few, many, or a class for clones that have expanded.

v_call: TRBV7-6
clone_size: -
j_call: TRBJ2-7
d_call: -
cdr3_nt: TGTGCCAGCAGCCCAACGGAGGACAGCATCTACGAGCAGTACTTC
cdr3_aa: CASSPTEDSIYEQYF

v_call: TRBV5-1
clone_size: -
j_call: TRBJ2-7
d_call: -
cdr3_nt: TGCGCCAGCAGCTTGGTGGAGAGTGCCTACGAGCAGTACTTC
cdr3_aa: CASSLVESAYEQYF

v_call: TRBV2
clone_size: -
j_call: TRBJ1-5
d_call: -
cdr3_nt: TGTGCCAGCAGAGCCGGGACGGATAGCAATCAGCCCCAGCATTTT
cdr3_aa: CASRAGTDSNQPQHF

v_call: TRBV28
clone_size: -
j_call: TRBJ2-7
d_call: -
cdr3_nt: TGTGCCAGCAGTTTAAATGTCGGTCAGAGATCCTCATACGAGCAGTACTTC
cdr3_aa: CASSLNVGQRSSYEQYF

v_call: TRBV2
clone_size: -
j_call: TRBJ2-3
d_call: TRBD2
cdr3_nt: TGTGCCAGCAGTTCAAGGACTAGCGGGAGCGGTACGCAGTATTTT
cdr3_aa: CASSSRTSGSGTQYF

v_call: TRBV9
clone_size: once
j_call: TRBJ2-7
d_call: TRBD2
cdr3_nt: TGTGCCAGCAGCGGGTCCCCCCGACTAGCGGGAGTAGACGAGCAGTACTTC
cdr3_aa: CASSGSPRLAGVDEQYF

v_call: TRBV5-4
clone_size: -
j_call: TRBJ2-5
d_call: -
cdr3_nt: TGTGCCAGCAGCGGAGGTACCCAGGGACAAGAGACCCAGTACTTC
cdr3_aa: CASSGGTQGQETQYF

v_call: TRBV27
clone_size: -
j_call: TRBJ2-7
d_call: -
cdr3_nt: TGTGCCAGCAGTTTCACCCCGGTCCACGAGCAGTACTTC
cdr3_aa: CASSFTPVHEQYF

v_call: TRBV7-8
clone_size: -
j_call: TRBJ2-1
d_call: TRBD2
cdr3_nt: TGTGCCAGCAGCTTAGTTCGCGGGAGCCTCGTGGATGAGCAGTTCTTC
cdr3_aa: CASSLVRGSLVDEQFF

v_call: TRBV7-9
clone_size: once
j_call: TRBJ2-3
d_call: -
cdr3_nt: TGTGCCAGCAGGAAACCGAGGGGCCATACTACCACAGATACGCAGTATTTT
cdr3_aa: CASRKPRGHTTTDTQYF

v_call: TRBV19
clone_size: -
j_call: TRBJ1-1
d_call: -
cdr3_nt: TGTGCCAGTAGTATAGATCCGCTCCCCCCGCGGACTGAAGCTTTCTTT
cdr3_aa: CASSIDPLPPRTEAFF

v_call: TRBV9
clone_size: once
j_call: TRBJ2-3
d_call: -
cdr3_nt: TGTGCCAGCAGCGTAGACGGAGGTAGCACAGATACGCAGTATTTT
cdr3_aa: CASSVDGGSTDTQYF

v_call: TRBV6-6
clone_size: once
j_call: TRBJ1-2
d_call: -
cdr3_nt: TGTGCCAGCAGTCGGGACACTCCTGGCTACACCTTC
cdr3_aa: CASSRDTPGYTF

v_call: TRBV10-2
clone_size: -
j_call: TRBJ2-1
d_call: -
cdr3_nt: TGCGCCAGCAGTGGGCTAGCGAATCAAGATGAGCAGTTCTTC
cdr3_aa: CASSGLANQDEQFF

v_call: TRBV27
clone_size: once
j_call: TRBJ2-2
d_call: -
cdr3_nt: TGTGCCAGCGGCCTCGCAGGGACCGGGGAGCTGTTTTTT
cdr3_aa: CASGLAGTGELFF

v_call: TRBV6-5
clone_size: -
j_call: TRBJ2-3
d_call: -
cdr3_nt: TGTGCCAGCAGGATGGACAGACCTGGCACAGATACGCAGTATTTT
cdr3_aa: CASRMDRPGTDTQYF

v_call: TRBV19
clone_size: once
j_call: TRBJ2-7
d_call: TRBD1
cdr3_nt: TGTGCCAGTAGTATTCATCCCGGGACAGGGGACGGCGAGCAGTACTTC
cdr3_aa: CASSIHPGTGDGEQYF

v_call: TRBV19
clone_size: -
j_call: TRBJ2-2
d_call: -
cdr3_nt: TGTGCCAGTATGGCAGAATACACCGGGGAGCTGTTTTTT
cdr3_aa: CASMAEYTGELFF

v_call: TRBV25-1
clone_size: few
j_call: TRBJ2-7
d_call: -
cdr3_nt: TGTGCCAGCAGTGACGAGAGCTACGAGCAGTACTTC
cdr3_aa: CASSDESYEQYF

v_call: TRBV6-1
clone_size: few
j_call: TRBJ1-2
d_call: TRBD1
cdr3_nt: TGTGCCAGCAGTGAAGAGGGGACAGGGGATGGCTACACCTTC
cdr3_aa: CASSEEGTGDGYTF

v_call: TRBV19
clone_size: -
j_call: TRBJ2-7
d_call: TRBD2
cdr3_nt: TGTGCCAGTAGTATAGTACTAGCGGGCGCGAGCTCCTACGAGCAGTACTTC
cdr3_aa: CASSIVLAGASSYEQYF

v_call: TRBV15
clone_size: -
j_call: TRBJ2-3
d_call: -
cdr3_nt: TGTGCCACCAGCACGCCCGGCCAGGAAGGGACAGATACGCAGTATTTT
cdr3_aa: CATSTPGQEGTDTQYF

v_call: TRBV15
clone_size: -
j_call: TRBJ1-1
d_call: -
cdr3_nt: TGTGCCACCAGAGAGGGAGAGAACACTGAAGCTTTCTTT
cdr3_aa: CATREGENTEAFF

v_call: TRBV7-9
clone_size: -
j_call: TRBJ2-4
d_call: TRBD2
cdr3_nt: TGTGCCAGCAGCTCTAGCGGACTAGCCAAAAACATTCAGTACTTC
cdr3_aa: CASSSSGLAKNIQYF

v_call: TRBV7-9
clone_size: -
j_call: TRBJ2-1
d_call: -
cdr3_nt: TGTGCCAGCAGCTTGGGTAGACATGGGGCCAGCTCCTACAATGAGCAGTTCTTC
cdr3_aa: CASSLGRHGASSYNEQFF

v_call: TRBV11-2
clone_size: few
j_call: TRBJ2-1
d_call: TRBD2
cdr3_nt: TGTGCCAGCAGCTCCTTTACTAGCGGGGCCCCTGGCAATGAGCAGTTCTTC
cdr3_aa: CASSSFTSGAPGNEQFF

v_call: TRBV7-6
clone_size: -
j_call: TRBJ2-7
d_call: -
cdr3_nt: TGTGCCAGCAGCTCAGCTACCCGGGGTACCTACGAGCAGTACTTC
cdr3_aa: CASSSATRGTYEQYF

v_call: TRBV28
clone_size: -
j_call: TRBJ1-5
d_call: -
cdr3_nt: TGTGCCAGCAGTTGGCTAGGGGGTGGGCCCCAGCATTTT
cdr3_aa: CASSWLGGGPQHF

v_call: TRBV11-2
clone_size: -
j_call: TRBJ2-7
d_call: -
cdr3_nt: TGTGCCAGCAGCTTAGAGGGCTACGAGCAGTACTTC
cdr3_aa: CASSLEGYEQYF

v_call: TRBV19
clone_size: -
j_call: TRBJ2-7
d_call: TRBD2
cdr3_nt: TGTGCCAGTAGTATAGGTAGTAGCGGGAGAGTCGAGCAGTACTTC
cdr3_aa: CASSIGSSGRVEQYF

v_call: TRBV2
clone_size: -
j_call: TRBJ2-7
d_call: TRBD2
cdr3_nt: TGTGCCAGCAGTGTCCCACTAGCGGGGGCCTACGAGCAGTACTTC
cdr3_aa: CASSVPLAGAYEQYF

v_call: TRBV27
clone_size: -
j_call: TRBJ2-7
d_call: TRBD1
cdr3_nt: TGTGCCAGCAGCCCCCGGGGACAGGCCTACGAGCAGTACTTC
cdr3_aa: CASSPRGQAYEQYF

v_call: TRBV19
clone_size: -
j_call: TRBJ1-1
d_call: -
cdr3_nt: TGTGCCAGTCGTACAGCGGTCACTGAAGCTTTCTTT
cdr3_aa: CASRTAVTEAFF

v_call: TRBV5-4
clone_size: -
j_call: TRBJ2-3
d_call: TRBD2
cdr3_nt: TGTGCCAGCAGCTTGTGGGGGGGGTTAGCAGATACGCAGTATTTT
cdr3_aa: CASSLWGGLADTQYF

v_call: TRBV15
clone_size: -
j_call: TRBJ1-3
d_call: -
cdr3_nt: TGTGCCACCAGCAGGGGGGGAGCCTCTGGAAACACCATATATTTT
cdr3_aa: CATSRGGASGNTIYF

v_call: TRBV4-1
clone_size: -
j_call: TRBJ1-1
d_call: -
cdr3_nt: TGCGCCAGCAGCCCCCCCCCTTCGGGCACTGAAGCTTTCTTT
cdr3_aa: CASSPPPSGTEAFF

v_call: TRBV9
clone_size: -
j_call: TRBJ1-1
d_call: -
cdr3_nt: TGTGCCAGCAGTGATAGGGGTGACAGAGCTTTCTTT
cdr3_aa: CASSDRGDRAFF

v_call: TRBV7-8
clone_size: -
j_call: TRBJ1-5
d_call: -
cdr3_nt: TGTGCCAGCAGCCGCGTTTCCGGGCAGCCCCAGCATTTT
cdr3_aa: CASSRVSGQPQHF

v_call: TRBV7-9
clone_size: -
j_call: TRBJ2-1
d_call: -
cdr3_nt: TGTGCCAGCAACCCCGTAAGCGGAATCAATGAGCAGTTCTTC
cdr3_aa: CASNPVSGINEQFF

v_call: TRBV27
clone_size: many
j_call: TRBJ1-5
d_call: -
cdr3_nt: TGTGCCAGCAGTTCCAGACAGGTCAATCAGCCCCAGCATTTT
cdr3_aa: CASSSRQVNQPQHF

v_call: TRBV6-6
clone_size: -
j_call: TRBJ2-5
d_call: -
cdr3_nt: TGTGCCAGCAGTTACCCCGGACAGGGAGGGGAAGAGACCCAGTACTTC
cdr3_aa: CASSYPGQGGEETQYF

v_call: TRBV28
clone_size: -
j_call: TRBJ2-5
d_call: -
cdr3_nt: TGTGCCAGCAGTTTTTCCCGAGAAAGGACCCAGTACTTC
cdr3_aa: CASSFSRERTQYF

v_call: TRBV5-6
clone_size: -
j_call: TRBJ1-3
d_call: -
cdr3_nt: TGTGCCAGCAGCCCCACCACCGGGGGTACCATATATTTT
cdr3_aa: CASSPTTGGTIYF

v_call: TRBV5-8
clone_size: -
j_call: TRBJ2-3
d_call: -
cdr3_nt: TGTGCCAGCAGCCCCAGCCTTCCGACAGATACGCAGTATTTT
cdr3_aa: CASSPSLPTDTQYF

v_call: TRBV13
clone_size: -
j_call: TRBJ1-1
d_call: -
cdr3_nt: TGTGCCAGCAGCTCAGGACTGATGAACACTGAAGCTTTCTTT
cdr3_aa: CASSSGLMNTEAFF

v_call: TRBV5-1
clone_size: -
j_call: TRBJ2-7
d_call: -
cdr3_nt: TGCGCCAGCAGCCTAGCAGAAAGTGGGTTTCGGGAGCAGTACTTC
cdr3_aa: CASSLAESGFREQYF

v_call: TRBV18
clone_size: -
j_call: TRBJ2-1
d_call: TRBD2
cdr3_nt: TGTGCCAGCTCAGCAAGCGGGAGCTCCTACAATGAGCAGTTCTTC
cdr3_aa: CASSASGSSYNEQFF

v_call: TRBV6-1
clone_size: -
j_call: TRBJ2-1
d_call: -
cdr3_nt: TGTGCCAGCAGTGAAGGACAGAGAAGTTACAATGAGCAGTTCTTC
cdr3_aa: CASSEGQRSYNEQFF

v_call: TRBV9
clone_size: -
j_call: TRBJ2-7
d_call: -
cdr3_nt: TGTGCCAGCAGCGGCAATCCCAGAGATCCCGTCTACGAGCAGTACTTC
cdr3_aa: CASSGNPRDPVYEQYF

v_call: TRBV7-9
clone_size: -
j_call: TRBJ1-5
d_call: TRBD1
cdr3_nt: TGTGCCAGCAGCCCAGGGACAGGGAGTCAGCCCCAGCATTTT
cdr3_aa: CASSPGTGSQPQHF

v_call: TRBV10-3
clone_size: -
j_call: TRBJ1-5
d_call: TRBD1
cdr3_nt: TGTGCCATCAGTGAGTCGGGACAGGGCAATCAGCCCCAGCATTTT
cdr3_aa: CAISESGQGNQPQHF

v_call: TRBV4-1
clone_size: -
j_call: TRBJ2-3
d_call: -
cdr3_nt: TGCGCCAGCAGCCAAGGCGCTGGCACAGATACGCAGTATTTT
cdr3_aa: CASSQGAGTDTQYF